These T cell receptor beta chains were read from a single sample in a study of blood T cell repertoires in COVID-19. Data came from immunoSEQ multiplex PCR; TCRdb stores just in-frame clones and leaves some out. The sample carries under 200,000 clones, around 82% recorded once. Specimen: peripheral blood. The receptors originated from a young man with active or convalescent COVID-19. CDR3s include the opening cysteine and the closing phenylalanine or tryptophan. Each record gives: clone size, V gene, CDR3 protein. Only some rows state a clone size, as once, few, many or a class for expanded clones.

once | TRBV6-6 | CASSLIYEQYF
- | TRBV2 | CASSDWTDSNQPQHF
- | TRBV27 | CASSSPTGGNSPLHF
- | TRBV7-2 | CASSPRNKTGHNEQFF
- | TRBV19 | CASSPGQSYEQYF
- | TRBV28 | CASNPTGGDQPQHF
- | TRBV7-2 | CASSLTGAVGELFF
- | TRBV6-4 | CASRETGGEGNSPLHF
- | TRBV28 | CASSLGHYEQYF
- | TRBV28 | CASSLRQGTAGNTIYF
- | TRBV27 | CASSSGLAGGAQNEQFF
once | TRBV4-3 | CASSQGEEDAWGTNSYEQYF
- | TRBV2 | CASSEDRGVQETQYF
- | TRBV27 | CASKTGSRETGELFF
- | TRBV6-5 | CASSYTEQSEAFF
- | TRBV4-1 | CASSQDLAGATYNEQFF
- | TRBV9 | CASSVTVGGDRGYTF
- | TRBV18 | CASSPRTAAGWGNTIYF
- | TRBV14 | CASSPSGYGQLGYGYTF
- | TRBV5-1 | CASSFRDRGSYEQYF
- | TRBV28 | CASRGDRGPLWGTDTQYF
- | TRBV5-1 | CASSLDQGPGYTF
- | TRBV5-1 | CASSLTGDNEKLFF
- | TRBV6-1 | CASSEYLAGHQPQHF
- | TRBV6-1 | CASSGTPGLAAGANVLTF
- | TRBV6-5 | CASSSRGDPGYTF
- | TRBV7-7 | CASSGRLGTSGTLQETQYF
- | TRBV4-1 | CASSQDRTSESYNEQFF
- | TRBV19 | CASSRGQGGVGNQPQHF
- | TRBV4-2 | CASSQRGGAGGLSNQPQHF
- | TRBV19 | CASRNHGTGNNEKLFF
- | TRBV5-4 | CASSTQLTSGYTDTQYF
- | TRBV10-1 | CASSESRQGYGYTF
few | TRBV15 | CATSRDMAGGPGEQFF
- | TRBV5-4 | CASSLPTPGPSTGANVLTF
- | TRBV15 | CATSRGLSNQPQHF
- | TRBV5-5 | CASSYTGGATSYNSPLHF